This entry lists 6 T cell receptor beta chains sequenced from one sample in a study of shared T cell receptors in the human thymus. Assay used: immunoSEQ multiplex PCR; TCRdb lists only in-frame clones, some missing. This sample has hundreds of thousands of clones, with about 90% found just once. The same sample was also used in a study of human thymus T cells.

The sample was thymocytes. These receptor sequences come from a boy less than two years old with a congenital heart defect.

The genes are TRBV30 and TRBJ2-5; TRBD1 agrees at 8 bases. Germline V gene lookup returns CDR1 GTSNPN and CDR2 SVGIG (reference sequence). The CDR3 length is 14 residues. V was pared by 4 bases and J by 4 bases, with 8 bases of the junction left unmatched. CDR3 residues: CAWTKPGQVETQYF. In DNA, the CDR3 is TGTGCCTGGACCAAGCCGGGACAGGTAGAGACCCAGTACTTC.

The chain uses TRBV15 and TRBJ2-7; the D is unclear. Germline CDR1 LNHNV, CDR2 YYDKDF (reference sequence). The V end was cut by 3 bases, the J end by 3 bases, with 3 bases between. This CDR3 is 11 amino acids long. DNA of the CDR3: TGTGCCACCAGCAGCAACTACGAGCAGTACTTC. Its protein is CATSSNYEQYF. Complete variable domain (other parts from reference TRBV15 and TRBJ2-7): DAMVIQNPRYQVTQFGKPVTLSCSQTLNHNVMYWYQQKSSQAPKLLFHYYDKDFNNEADTPDNFQSRRPNTSFCFLDIRSPGLGDTAMYLCATSSNYEQYFGPGTRLTVT.

The chain couples TRBV9 to TRBJ1-2, with 7 positions matching TRBD1. J gave up 5 bases and V 1 base, and 11 bases lay outside the gene matches. Germline V gene data show CDR1 as SGDLS and CDR2 as YYNGEE. The CDR3 spans 16 residues. The CDR3 region has the DNA TGTGCCAGCAGCGTAACCCCAAGAGGGACAGAGTATGGCTACACCTTC. Its translation: CASSVTPRGTEYGYTF.

V is TRBV14 and J is TRBJ2-7; 11 positions match TRBD1. V trimming: 0 bases; J trimming: 5 bases; junction bases outside the gene matches: 9. This CDR3 comprises 17 residues. Germline CDR1 SGHDN, CDR2 FVKESK. For the CDR3, the DNA is TGTGCCAGCAGCCAAGATTTGGGACAGGGGGATCCTAACGAGCAGTACTTC. Its translation is CASSQDLGQGDPNEQYF.

The V and J genes are TRBV2 and TRBJ2-4, with 9 bases that match TRBD2. This CDR3 spans 15 amino acids. The junction had 10 bases not matched to a gene; V was cut back by 6 bases and J by 7 bases. Per the germline V gene, CDR1 is SNHLY and CDR2 is FYNNEI. CDR3 DNA sequence: TGTGCCAGCAGGCCCTTAGCGGGAGTAGGGAACATTCAGTACTTC. Its translation is CASRPLAGVGNIQYF.

The rearrangement uses TRBV6-6 and TRBJ1-5, with D maybe TRBD1 (6 bases). The V end was cut by 6 bases, the J end by 6 bases, with 15 bases between. Germline V gene data show CDR1 as MNHNY and CDR2 as SVGAGI (reference sequence). There are 14 residues in the CDR3. The CDR3 is CASRPQGTPQPQHF. The CDR3 coding sequence is TGTGCCAGCAGACCCCAGGGGACCCCTCAGCCCCAGCATTTT.